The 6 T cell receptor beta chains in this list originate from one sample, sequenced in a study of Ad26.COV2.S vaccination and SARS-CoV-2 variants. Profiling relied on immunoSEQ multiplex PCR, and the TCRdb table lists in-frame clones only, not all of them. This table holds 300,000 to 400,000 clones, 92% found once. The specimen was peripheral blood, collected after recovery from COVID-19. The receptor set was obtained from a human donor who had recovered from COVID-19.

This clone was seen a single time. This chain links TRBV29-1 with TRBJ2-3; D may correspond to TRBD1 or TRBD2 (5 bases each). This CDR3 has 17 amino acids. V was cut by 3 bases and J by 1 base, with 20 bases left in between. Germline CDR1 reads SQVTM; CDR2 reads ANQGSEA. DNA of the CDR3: TGCAGCGTTGAGGACGGCAACCGGGGACGCGGCACAGATACGCAGTATTTT. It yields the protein CSVEDGNRGRGTDTQYF.

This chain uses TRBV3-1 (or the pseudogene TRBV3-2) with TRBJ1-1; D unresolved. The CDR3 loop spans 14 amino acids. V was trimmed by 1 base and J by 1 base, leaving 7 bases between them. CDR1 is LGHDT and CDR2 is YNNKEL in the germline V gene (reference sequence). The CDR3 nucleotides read TGTGCCAGCAGCCAAGGGGTTACGAACACTGAAGCTTTCTTT. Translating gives CASSQGVTNTEAFF.

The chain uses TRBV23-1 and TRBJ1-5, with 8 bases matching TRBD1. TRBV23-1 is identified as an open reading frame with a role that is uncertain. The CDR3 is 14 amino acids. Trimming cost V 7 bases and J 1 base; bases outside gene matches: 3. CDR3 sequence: CASKGQVSNQPQHF. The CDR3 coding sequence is TGCGCCAGCAAGGGACAGGTAAGCAATCAGCCCCAGCATTTT.

The CDR3 loop reads CASRAGTGGNEQYF. CDR3 nucleotides: TGTGCCAGCAGGGCAGGGACAGGGGGGAACGAGCAGTACTTC. This chain joins TRBV2 and TRBJ2-7; 11 bases are a match to TRBD1. The CDR3 runs to 14 residues. CDR1 and CDR2 from the germline V gene are SNHLY and FYNNEI. With 6 bases clipped from V and 5 bases from J, the junction kept 6 bases outside the gene matches.

CDR3 DNA sequence: TGTGCCAGTAGATCAGTAGGGGATTGGGGAAAACTGTTTTTT. This sequence encodes CASRSVGDWGKLFF. The chain links TRBV19 to TRBJ1-4; D is perhaps TRBD1 (5 bases). The CDR3 consists of 14 residues. Per germline, CDR1 LNHDA and CDR2 SQIVND (reference sequence). V dropped 6 bases and J dropped 10 bases, with 18 bases sitting between them.

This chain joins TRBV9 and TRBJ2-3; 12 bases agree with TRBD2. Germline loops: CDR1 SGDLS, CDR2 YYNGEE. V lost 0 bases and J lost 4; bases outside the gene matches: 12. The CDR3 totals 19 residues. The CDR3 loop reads CASSVAGLAGGSGADTQYF. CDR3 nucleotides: TGTGCCAGCAGCGTAGCGGGCCTAGCGGGGGGGAGTGGGGCAGATACGCAGTATTTT.